This is a list of T cell receptor beta chains from one sample in a study of CD8 T cells in Susac syndrome. TCRdb reanalysed the immunoSEQ multiplex PCR reads using MiXCR and keeps one entry per CDR3 protein. The sample contains 140,000 to 150,000 distinct CDR3 sequences, roughly 94% of which appear only once. The sequenced sample was CD4+ T cells from PBMCs. These receptors all stem from a human donor in good health. CDR3s include the opening cysteine and the closing phenylalanine or tryptophan. D genes are given only for firm matches. Clone size is given for some rows only: seen once, a few or many times, or a class if the clone is expanded.

clone_size	d_call	v_call	j_call	cdr3_nt	cdr3_aa
.	TRBD2	TRBV6-2/TRBV6-3	TRBJ2-7	TGTGCCAGCAGTCGCCCCACTAGCGGGAGCTCCTACGAGCAGTACTTC	CASSRPTSGSSYEQYF
.	.	TRBV5-1	TRBJ1-1	TGCGCCAGCAGCACGCAGGAGAACACTGAAGCTTTCTTT	CASSTQENTEAFF
once	.	TRBV30	TRBJ2-1	TGTGCCTGGAATGGAGCGGGTGGCCAGTTCTTC	CAWNGAGGQFF
.	TRBD2	TRBV4-1	TRBJ2-2	TGCGCCAGCAGCCTCGGGGGGAACTACGGGGAGCTGTTTTTT	CASSLGGNYGELFF
.	TRBD2	TRBV6-4	TRBJ2-1	TGTGCCAGCAGAGGGACTAGCGGGAGAAATGAGCAGTTCTTC	CASRGTSGRNEQFF
.	.	TRBV6-1	TRBJ1-5	TGTGCCAGCAGCTCCGGGCCCCCCCAGCATTTT	CASSSGPPQHF
once	.	TRBV20-1	TRBJ1-5	TGCAGTGCTAGAGCCAGCATGAGCAATCAGCCCCAGCATTTT	CSARASMSNQPQHF
.	.	TRBV6-1	TRBJ2-2	TGTGCCAGCAGACCTCAGGGGGGAGGGCTTGTCGGGGAGCTGTTTTTT	CASRPQGGGLVGELFF
.	TRBD2	TRBV4-2	TRBJ2-1	TGTGCCAGCAGCCAATCGCCGGGACTAGCGGGAGTGAGGGGTTGGGATGAGCAGTTCTTC	CASSQSPGLAGVRGWDEQFF
.	.	TRBV6-2/TRBV6-3	TRBJ1-2	TGTGCCAGCAGTTCTCCCGGGCCTTCGTATGGCTACACCTTC	CASSSPGPSYGYTF
.	.	TRBV19	TRBJ2-3	TGTGCCAGTAGTAGGGGACTTACTAGCACAGATACGCAGTATTTT	CASSRGLTSTDTQYF
.	.	TRBV19	TRBJ1-5	TGTGCCAGTCAAGGGTTGACGGATAGCAATCAGCCCCAGCATTTT	CASQGLTDSNQPQHF
.	TRBD1	TRBV10-3	TRBJ2-5	TGTGCCATCAGTGTGTCAGGGGGCGACCAAGAGACCCAGTACTTC	CAISVSGGDQETQYF
once	.	TRBV5-4	TRBJ2-5	TGTGCCAGCAGCCCCCGGACCTCGCGGACCCAGTACTTC	CASSPRTSRTQYF
.	.	TRBV6-5	TRBJ2-2	TGTGCCACCCACCCCACTAGTCGGGCCGGGGAGCTGTTTTTT	CATHPTSRAGELFF
.	TRBD2	TRBV9	TRBJ2-3	TGTGCCAGCAGCGCGGCTTGGACTAGCGGAACAGATACGCAGTATTTT	CASSAAWTSGTDTQYF
.	TRBD2	TRBV2	TRBJ2-5	TGTGCCAGCAGGGGGAGCGGGGGAGAGACCCAGTACTTC	CASRGSGGETQYF